A selection of T cell receptor beta chains follows, all from one sample in a study of blood T cells in healthy people across ages. One entry per CDR3 protein, called by TCRdb with MiXCR from the 5' RACE reads. The sample holds fewer than 800,000 distinct CDR3 sequences, 49% seen once. Sequencing used blood. The origin of the receptors is a woman between 55 and 75 years old in good health. The CDR3 runs from the conserved cysteine through the conserved F or W. A D gene is named only where the DNA matches it firmly. Not every row has a clone size; where given, it reads once, few, many or a size class.

size	V	J	D	DNA	CDR3
.	TRBV5-6	TRBJ1-2	TRBD1	TGTGCCAGCAGCGGAACAGGGGTTGGCTATGGCTACACCTTC	CASSGTGVGYGYTF
.	TRBV4-2	TRBJ2-7	TRBD1	TGTGCCAGCACCCGAGATTACGGACAGGGCTCCTACGAGCAGTACTTC	CASTRDYGQGSYEQYF
.	TRBV5-1	TRBJ2-7	.	TGCGCCAGCAGCTTGGAAACCGCCTACGAGCAGTACTTC	CASSLETAYEQYF
few	TRBV29-1	TRBJ1-2	.	TGCAGCGTTGTATGGGGATGGGACTACACCTTC	CSVVWGWDYTF
.	TRBV5-1	TRBJ2-7	.	TGCGCCAGCAGCGGCAGCCTCTACGAGCAGTACTTC	CASSGSLYEQYF
few	TRBV20-1	TRBJ2-1	TRBD2	TGCAGTGCTGTACTTGGGACTAACTACAATGAGCAGTTCTTC	CSAVLGTNYNEQFF
.	TRBV5-6	TRBJ1-2	.	TGTGCCAGCAGCCGCGATGACGGCCGTGGCTATGGCTACACCTTC	CASSRDDGRGYGYTF
.	TRBV20-1	TRBJ2-7	.	TGCAGTGCTAGAGATCCTCGAACTCCCGGGACCTTCGGCTACGAGCAGTACTTC	CSARDPRTPGTFGYEQYF
.	TRBV18	TRBJ1-6	TRBD1	TGTGCCAGCTCACAATCCGGGACAGCCACTAATTCACCCCTCCACTTT	CASSQSGTATNSPLHF
.	TRBV5-1	TRBJ2-3	.	TGCGCCAGCAGCTTGTATGACCCAAGCACAGATACGCAGTATTTT	CASSLYDPSTDTQYF
.	TRBV9	TRBJ2-7	TRBD2	TGTGCCAGCAGCCTGGGGGCGGGGGGCCTTGGGTACAATGAGCAGTACTTC	CASSLGAGGLGYNEQYF
.	TRBV6-2/TRBV6-3	TRBJ2-2	.	TGTGCCAGCAGTTACGAACTAGTAAACACCGGGGAGCTGTTTTTT	CASSYELVNTGELFF
.	TRBV7-8	TRBJ1-2	TRBD1	TGTGCCAGCAGCTTAAGTCAGGGGGCTTATGGCTACACCTTC	CASSLSQGAYGYTF
few	TRBV10-3	TRBJ2-2	TRBD1	TGTGCCACCCGACAGGGAACGTCCGGGGAGCTGTTTTTT	CATRQGTSGELFF
.	TRBV4-1	TRBJ1-4	.	TGCGCCAGCAGCCAAGTTGGAGACAGAAATGAAAAACTGTTTTTT	CASSQVGDRNEKLFF
.	TRBV12-3/TRBV12-4	TRBJ2-7	.	TGTGCCAGCAGTTTGGCGCTAGCCCTTTACGAGCAGTACTTC	CASSLALALYEQYF
.	TRBV6-2/TRBV6-3	TRBJ2-1	.	TGTGCCAGCAGTTACGGAGCGGGGCAGGGGCGGAGCAATGAGCAGTTCTTC	CASSYGAGQGRSNEQFF
once	TRBV3-1	TRBJ2-6	.	TGTGCCAGCAGCCTTAGGGATCCTGGGGCCAACGTCCTGACTTTC	CASSLRDPGANVLTF
.	TRBV4-3	TRBJ2-2	.	TGCGCCAGCAGCCAAGGGCAACCCTACACCGGGGAGCTGTTTTTT	CASSQGQPYTGELFF
few	TRBV6-2/TRBV6-3	TRBJ2-1	TRBD2	TGTGCCAGCAGTTACGGGCTAGCGGGCAATGAGCAGTTCTTC	CASSYGLAGNEQFF
.	TRBV4-3	TRBJ1-5	TRBD1	TGCGCCAGCAGCCTAGGGACAGGGGATCAGCCCCAGCATTTT	CASSLGTGDQPQHF
.	TRBV29-1	TRBJ2-5	.	TGCAGCGCCGTCAGGACCTCGCGCAATGAGCAGTACTTC	CSAVRTSRNEQYF
few	TRBV30	TRBJ1-6	.	TGTGCCTGGACGCTCATCGACAATTCACCCCTCCACTTT	CAWTLIDNSPLHF
.	TRBV7-2	TRBJ2-7	TRBD2	TGTGCCAGCAGCACGACTAGCGCGATTCCCTACGAGCAGTACTTC	CASSTTSAIPYEQYF
few	TRBV6-1	TRBJ2-1	.	TGTGCCAGCAGTGAGGGGGGCAGGTACAATGAGCAGTTCTTC	CASSEGGRYNEQFF
.	TRBV7-2	TRBJ2-5	.	TGTGCCAGCAGCTTCCTCACGGGGGCGGGGGAGACCCAGTACTTC	CASSFLTGAGETQYF
.	TRBV7-8	TRBJ2-1	TRBD2	TGTGCCAGCAGCTTAAGATCTAGCGGGAGTGCCTATGAGCAGTTCTTC	CASSLRSSGSAYEQFF
.	TRBV3-1	TRBJ1-2	.	TGTGCCAGCAGCCAAAATAACTATGGCTACACCTTC	CASSQNNYGYTF
.	TRBV28	TRBJ1-2	TRBD1	TGTGCCAGCATTCGGGGACAGGGGTACTATGGCTACACCTTC	CASIRGQGYYGYTF
.	TRBV15	TRBJ2-1	.	TGTGCCACCAGCGACATTCCGGGACTCCTCTCCTACAATGAGCAGTTCTTC	CATSDIPGLLSYNEQFF
.	TRBV9	TRBJ2-3	.	TGTGCCAGCAGCCGGAGGGGTGTAGACACGCAGTATTTT	CASSRRGVDTQYF
few	TRBV6-2/TRBV6-3	TRBJ2-7	.	TGTGCCAGCAGCTTCGGTCCCAACGAGCAGTACTTC	CASSFGPNEQYF
.	TRBV11-2	TRBJ2-7	TRBD2	TGTGCCAGCAGCCCCAGACTAGCGGGAGTTTGGTCCTACAATGAGCAGTACTTC	CASSPRLAGVWSYNEQYF
few	TRBV7-2	TRBJ1-1	TRBD1	TGTGCCAGCAGCTTACTGAGGACAGGGGGAGGCACTGAAGCTTTCTTT	CASSLLRTGGGTEAFF
.	TRBV28	TRBJ2-7	TRBD1	TGTGCCAGCAGTAGTCCGGGACAGGGGCTCTACGAGCAGTACTTC	CASSSPGQGLYEQYF
.	TRBV29-1	TRBJ1-1	.	TGCAGCGTTGAAGGGGTGGCTGAAGCTTTCTTT	CSVEGVAEAFF
few	TRBV20-1	TRBJ2-7	.	TGCAGTGCTAGAGATGGATGGCAATCAGGATCTCACTACGAGCAGTACTTC	CSARDGWQSGSHYEQYF
.	TRBV5-1	TRBJ1-1	TRBD1	TGCGCCAGCAGCGGACAGGTGAACTTGAACACTGAAGCTTTCTTT	CASSGQVNLNTEAFF
.	TRBV29-1	TRBJ2-7	TRBD1	TGCAGCACCCAGACAGGGGGCAGCGAGCAGTACTTC	CSTQTGGSEQYF
.	TRBV28	TRBJ2-7	TRBD1	TGTGCCAGCAGCTTGGGCCTAAGGGACAGGGACTCCTACGAGCAGTACTTC	CASSLGLRDRDSYEQYF
few	TRBV7-2	TRBJ2-3	.	TGTGCCAGCAGCTTAGCGACAGTAAGCACAGATACGCAGTATTTT	CASSLATVSTDTQYF
few	TRBV28	TRBJ2-7	TRBD2	TGTGCCAGTAAGGGACTAGCGGGAGCCTACGAGCAGTACTTC	CASKGLAGAYEQYF
.	TRBV9	TRBJ2-1	TRBD1	TGTGCCAGCAGCGTAGCGGGGACAGGGAGCAGGAAGGAGCAGTTCTTC	CASSVAGTGSRKEQFF
.	TRBV7-8	TRBJ1-1	.	TGTGCCAGCAGCTTAGCGACTGGGAAGGCTTTCTTT	CASSLATGKAFF
many	TRBV25-1	TRBJ2-7	TRBD2	TGTGCCAGCAGTGGTCACGGGACTACTACCTACGAGCAGTACTTC	CASSGHGTTTYEQYF
.	TRBV5-1	TRBJ2-7	.	TGCGCCAGCAGTAACTCGACAGGCCGCGGTGGTGAGCAGTACTTC	CASSNSTGRGGEQYF
once	TRBV18	TRBJ2-1	.	TGTGCCAGCTCACCACCGACTAGTAGTGAGCAGTTCTTC	CASSPPTSSEQFF
.	TRBV6-4	TRBJ2-3	.	TGTGCCAGCAGTGACTCGAACCTCCTCGGAGGGGGCAGAGATACGCAGTATTTT	CASSDSNLLGGGRDTQYF
.	TRBV27	TRBJ2-2	TRBD2	TGTGCCAGCAGTCGCTCCCCTAGCGGGGGGAACACCGGGGAGCTGTTTTTT	CASSRSPSGGNTGELFF
few	TRBV28	TRBJ2-7	.	TGTGCCAGCAGTTCGGGACTCTTCCGGGGGCAGTACTTC	CASSSGLFRGQYF
.	TRBV29-1	TRBJ1-2	TRBD1	TGCAGCGTTGACCTCGGGACAGGCAGGAGCTATGGCTACACCTTC	CSVDLGTGRSYGYTF
once	TRBV7-2	TRBJ1-1	.	TGTGCCAGCAGCTTCCCTGCGGGGAGACTGAACACTGAAGCTTTCTTT	CASSFPAGRLNTEAFF
.	TRBV12-3/TRBV12-4	TRBJ1-2	TRBD1	TGTGCCAGCAGTGCTCGACAGGGTTTTGGTGGCTACACCTTC	CASSARQGFGGYTF
.	TRBV7-2	TRBJ2-3	.	TGTGCCAGCAGCTTAAGGAGGGAGCTAACAGATACGCAGTATTTT	CASSLRRELTDTQYF
many	TRBV7-9	TRBJ2-5	.	TGTGCCAGCAGCTTCCCCCAAGAGACCCAGTACTTC	CASSFPQETQYF
.	TRBV28	TRBJ2-5	.	TGTGCCAGCAGTCCACCAGGGAAAGCCGCTTACAATGAGCAGTACTTC	CASSPPGKAAYNEQYF
.	TRBV4-2	TRBJ2-3	.	TGTGCCAGCAGCCAAGTCGGTGATGACACAGATACGCAGTATTTT	CASSQVGDDTDTQYF
many	TRBV10-3	TRBJ2-1	TRBD1	TGTGCCATCAGTGAGTCGGCGCAGGGGGTTAAGAATGAGCAGTTCTTC	CAISESAQGVKNEQFF
.	TRBV20-1	TRBJ2-7	.	TGCAGTGCTAGTGTAGATTGGGACGAGCAGTACTTC	CSASVDWDEQYF